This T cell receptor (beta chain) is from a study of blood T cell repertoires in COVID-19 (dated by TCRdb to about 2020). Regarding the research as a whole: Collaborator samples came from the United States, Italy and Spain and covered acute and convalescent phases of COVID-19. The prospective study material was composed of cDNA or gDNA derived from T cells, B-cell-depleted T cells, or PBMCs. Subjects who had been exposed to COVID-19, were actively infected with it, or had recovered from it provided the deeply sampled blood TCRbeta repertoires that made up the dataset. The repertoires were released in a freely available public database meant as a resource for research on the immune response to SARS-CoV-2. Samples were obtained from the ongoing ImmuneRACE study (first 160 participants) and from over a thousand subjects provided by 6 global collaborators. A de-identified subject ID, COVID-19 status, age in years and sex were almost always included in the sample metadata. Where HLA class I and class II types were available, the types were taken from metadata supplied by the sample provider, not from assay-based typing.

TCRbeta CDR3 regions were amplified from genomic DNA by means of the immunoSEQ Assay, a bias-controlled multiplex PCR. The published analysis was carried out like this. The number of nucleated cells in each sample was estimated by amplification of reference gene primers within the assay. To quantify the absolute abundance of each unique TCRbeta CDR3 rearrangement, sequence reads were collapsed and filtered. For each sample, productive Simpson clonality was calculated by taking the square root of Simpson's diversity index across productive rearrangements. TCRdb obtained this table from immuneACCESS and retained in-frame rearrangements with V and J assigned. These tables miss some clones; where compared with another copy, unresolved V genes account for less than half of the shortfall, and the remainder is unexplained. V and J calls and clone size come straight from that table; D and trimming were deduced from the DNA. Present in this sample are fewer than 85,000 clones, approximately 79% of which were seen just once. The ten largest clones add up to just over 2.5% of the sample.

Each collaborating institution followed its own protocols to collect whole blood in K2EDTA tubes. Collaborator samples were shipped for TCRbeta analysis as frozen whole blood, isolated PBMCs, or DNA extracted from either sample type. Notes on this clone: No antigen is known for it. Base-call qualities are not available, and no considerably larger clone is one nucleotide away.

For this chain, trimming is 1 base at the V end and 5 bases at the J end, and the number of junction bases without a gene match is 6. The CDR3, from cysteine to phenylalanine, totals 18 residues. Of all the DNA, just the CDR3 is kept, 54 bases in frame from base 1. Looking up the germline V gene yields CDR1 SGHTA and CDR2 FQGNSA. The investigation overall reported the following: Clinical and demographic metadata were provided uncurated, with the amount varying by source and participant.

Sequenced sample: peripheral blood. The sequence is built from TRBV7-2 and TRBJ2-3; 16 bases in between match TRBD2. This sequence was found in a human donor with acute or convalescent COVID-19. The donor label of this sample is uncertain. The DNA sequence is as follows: TGTGCCAGCAGCTTAGTGGGACTAGCGGGAGGGGGAAGAGATACGCAGTATTTT. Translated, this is CASSLVGLAGGGRDTQYF.